One sample yielded the 5 T cell receptor beta chains listed below, sequenced in a study of T cells expressing NK-cell markers. TCRdb reanalyzed the 5' RACE reads and collapses them to one entry per CDR3 protein, without DNA. The sample shows some 280,000 distinct CDR3 sequences, and approximately 0.41% sits with its ten largest clones. The sequenced sample consisted of blood T cells: a sorted CD56 or NKG2C T cell subset, CD4+ or CD8+ T cells, or bulk PBMC T cells (not recorded which). Receptor source: a young man in good health.

The chain couples TRBV12-3 or TRBV12-4 to TRBJ2-3; the TCRdb call, TRBD2, lacks DNA for checking. This CDR3 spans 17 amino acids. This chain's CDR3 is CASSLGSSGSVEDTQYF.

The chain couples TRBV6-5 to TRBJ2-2; the TRBD1 assignment by TCRdb is unverifiable without DNA. The length of the CDR3 is 15 residues. The germline V gene has CDR1 MNHEY and CDR2 SVGAGI. CDR3 amino acids: CASSLQGGPPGELFF.

The chain uses TRBV30 and TRBJ2-3; TCRdb gives TRBD1 as the D gene, but with no DNA this cannot be confirmed. Germline V gene sequence: CDR1 GTSNPN, CDR2 SVGIG (reference sequence). The CDR3 sequence is 14 residues long. Here the CDR3 reads CAGVATGTGYTQYF.

The chain employs TRBV24-1 and TRBJ2-3; TCRdb names TRBD2, which stays unverified in the absence of DNA. Per the germline V gene, CDR1 is KGHDR and CDR2 is SFDVKD. This CDR3 spans 16 amino acids. The CDR3: CATSDRTSGSTDTQYF.

This chain joins TRBV6-5 and TRBJ2-1; TCRdb proposes TRBD2, but this gene call is untestable without DNA. CDR3 size: 12 residues. Germline V CDR1 and CDR2: MNHEY, SVGAGI. This CDR3 reads CASVKPPAEQFF.